This T cell receptor beta chain was retrieved from a study of cytomegalovirus exposure and HLA in healthy donors. From germline, CDR1 is KGHSH and CDR2 LQKENI. The CDR3 runs 14 residues. V was clipped by 5 bases and J by 1 base, with 11 bases between them. This clone was picked up one time. Its cognate antigen is unknown. The study ran its PCR with 60 Vbeta and 13 Jbeta primers. The data were produced by immunoSEQ multiplex PCR, yet TCRdb's version contains in-frame clones alone and is incomplete. The sample comprises 130,000 or so clones, roughly 83% of which are singletons, and approximately 1.5% rests with the top ten. Notes on the study in general: Analysis performed later found under 20,000 TCR beta sequences associated with HLA alleles at 0.05 false discovery rate.

Sequencing was done on a sample of PBMCs. This sequence originates from a man in his forties or fifties in good health and CMV-seronegative. The chain combines TRBV18 with TRBJ2-5; a possible D gene is TRBD2 (7 bases). The CDR3 is CASSAGATQETQYF. CDR3 DNA: TGTGCCAGCTCAGCGGGGGCCACCCAAGAGACCCAGTACTTC. Looking up the rest from reference TRBV18 and TRBJ2-5 gives the full variable domain: NAGVMQNPRHLVRRRGQEARLRCSPMKGHSHVYWYRQLPEEGLKFMVYLQKENIIDESGMPKERFSAEFPKEGPSILRIQQVVRGDSAAYFCASSAGATQETQYFGPGTRLLVL.